The rows below give T cell receptor beta chains drawn from one sample of a study of T cell responses to AZD1222 COVID-19 vaccine. Here immunoSEQ multiplex PCR was the method, and the copy in TCRdb shows in-frame clones only, minus some. Among 110,000 to 150,000 clones, 70% to 90% were seen once, and the ten largest hold about 3.1%. The sequences come from peripheral blood, collected 28 days after the second AZD1222 dose. The source of these receptors is an adult who received the AZD1222 COVID-19 vaccine. CDR3s include the opening cysteine and the closing phenylalanine or tryptophan. Fields, in order: V gene, D gene, J gene, clone size, CDR3 DNA, CDR3 protein. The D gene is left open where the match is weak. Some rows have no size entry. The others give once, few or many, or a class for an expanded clone.

TRBV3-1/TRBV3-2,NA,TRBJ2-2,NA,TGTGCCAGCAGCCGGGGGGCAACGAACACCGGGGAGCTGTTTTTT,CASSRGATNTGELFF
TRBV5-4,NA,TRBJ2-3,NA,TGTGCCAGCAGCTTGGGCCGAGTCAGCACAGATACGCAGTATTTT,CASSLGRVSTDTQYF
TRBV28,TRBD1,TRBJ1-5,NA,TGTGCCAGCAGTTTACCTCCAGGGGGCGACCAGCCCCAGCATTTT,CASSLPPGGDQPQHF
TRBV7-2,NA,TRBJ2-2,NA,TGTGCCAGCAGCTCTTCCGGGACGGTGAACACCGGGGAGCTGTTTTTT,CASSSSGTVNTGELFF
TRBV11-3,TRBD1,TRBJ2-1,NA,TGTGCCAGCAGCCCCGGACAGGGCAAAGCAAGTGATGATGAGCAGTTCTTC,CASSPGQGKASDDEQFF
TRBV30,NA,TRBJ1-2,NA,TGTGCCTGGACCAAGACAGGTTCTCAGGGCTACACCTTC,CAWTKTGSQGYTF
TRBV6-1,NA,TRBJ1-2,NA,TGTGCCAGCAGTGTGGGGCGGTCGCAGGGTATCAAGGGCTACACCTTC,CASSVGRSQGIKGYTF
TRBV7-9,NA,TRBJ2-2,NA,TGTGCCAGCAGCGGCCCCGGCAACACCGGGGAGCTGTTTTTT,CASSGPGNTGELFF
TRBV14,NA,TRBJ1-2,NA,TGTGCCAGCAGCCCGAATCAGGTCTCCTATGGCTACACCTTC,CASSPNQVSYGYTF
TRBV5-5,TRBD1,TRBJ1-6,NA,TGTGCCAGCAGCGGTGGACAGGCTGGGATACAAAATTCACCCCTCCACTTT,CASSGGQAGIQNSPLHF
TRBV2,TRBD1,TRBJ1-6,NA,TGTGCCAGGAAGCCAGTGGACAGGGCAAGAAGAGTTTCTTCACCCCTCCACTTT,CARKPVDRARRVSSPLHF
TRBV6-5,NA,TRBJ1-6,NA,TGTGCCAGCAGTTACAAGGGCCGCATGGTTGTCTCACCCCTCCACTTT,CASSYKGRMVVSPLHF
TRBV3-1/TRBV3-2,NA,TRBJ1-1,NA,TGTGCCAGCAGCCGGGCGTCACAGGGTTCTATTGAAGCTTTCTTT,CASSRASQGSIEAFF
TRBV4-2,TRBD1,TRBJ2-1,NA,TGTGCCAGCAGCTCCGGGACAGGGTATTACAATGAGCAGTTCTTC,CASSSGTGYYNEQFF
TRBV5-1,TRBD1,TRBJ2-7,once,TGCGCCAGCAGCTTCCAGTTACAGGGGTACGAGCAGTACTTC,CASSFQLQGYEQYF
TRBV30,NA,TRBJ2-7,NA,TGTGCCTTGAATTCCGATACCGAGCAGTACTTC,CALNSDTEQYF
TRBV5-1,NA,TRBJ2-1,NA,TGCGCCAGCAGCTTGTCTCCGGGAGTCTCCTACAATGAGCAGTTCTTC,CASSLSPGVSYNEQFF
TRBV3-1/TRBV3-2,TRBD2,TRBJ2-7,NA,TGTGCCAGCACAGGGACTAGCGGATCCTACGAGCAGTACTTC,CASTGTSGSYEQYF
TRBV19,NA,TRBJ2-7,NA,TGTGCCAGTAGTGTGGGGGCCTCCGGGGGCCAATTAAGCGAGCAGTACTTC,CASSVGASGGQLSEQYF
TRBV30,NA,TRBJ2-1,NA,TGTGCCTGGAGTGCCCTTCTAGCGCGCGCCTACAATGAGCAGTTCTTC,CAWSALLARAYNEQFF
TRBV7-2,NA,TRBJ1-3,once,TGTGCCAGCAGCTCTCGGGGGCCGTCTGGAAACACCATATATTTT,CASSSRGPSGNTIYF
TRBV29-1,NA,TRBJ2-2,NA,TGCAGCGTCCGGGACAAGAACACCGGGGAGCTGTTTTTT,CSVRDKNTGELFF
TRBV5-4,TRBD1,TRBJ2-2,NA,TGTGCCAGCAGCAAGGGACAGGGGGTGGAGACCGGGGAGCTGTTTTTT,CASSKGQGVETGELFF
TRBV6-5,TRBD2,TRBJ2-7,once,TGTGCCAGCAGTTGGACTAGCGGCATCTACGAGCAGTACTTC,CASSWTSGIYEQYF
TRBV5-1,NA,TRBJ1-5,NA,TGCGCCAGCAGCTTGGCGGGGCAGGATCAGCCCCAGCATTTT,CASSLAGQDQPQHF
TRBV18,NA,TRBJ1-1,NA,TGTGCCAGCTCACCGAGCCGGGACACTGAAGCTTTCTTT,CASSPSRDTEAFF
TRBV19,NA,TRBJ2-3,NA,TGTGCCAGTAGTTCCAACAGGGGACTTAGCACAGATACGCAGTATTTT,CASSSNRGLSTDTQYF
TRBV28,NA,TRBJ1-4,NA,TGTGCCAGCGGGGGCGGGAAGGAAAAACTGTTTTTT,CASGGGKEKLFF
TRBV30,NA,TRBJ2-1,NA,TGTGCCTGGAGGGAAGGAGGGGCTGAGCAGTTCTTC,CAWREGGAEQFF